These 4 T cell receptor beta chains were sequenced from one sample in a study of response to subunit inactivated influenza vaccine. Via MiXCR, TCRdb re-called the RT-PCR reads, giving one row per CDR3 protein. The table lists hundreds of thousands of distinct CDR3 sequences, roughly 14% of them singletons. This sample comprised PBMCs from blood, obtained 11 to 12 days after vaccination. These receptors all stem from a man aged 50 to 59 who received an inactivated influenza vaccine.

In this sample, this clonotype turned up a few times. The chain couples TRBV10-3 to TRBJ2-3, with 8 positions matching TRBD2. Trimming cost V 7 bases and J 5 bases; bases outside gene matches: 11. The length of the CDR3 is 15 residues. Germline V CDR1 and CDR2: ENHRY, SYGVKD. The CDR3 nucleotides are TGTGCCATCACTTCCCGGGGGGGAGAAGGAGATACGCAGTATTTT. Protein product: CAITSRGGEGDTQYF.

In this sample, this clonotype turned up many times. The genes are TRBV6-1 and TRBJ2-7; 8 bases match TRBD1. The V segment lost 5 bases and the J segment 0 bases; nucleotides outside the gene matches: 6. This CDR3 contains 15 residues. Looked up from germline, CDR1 is MNHNS and CDR2 is SASEGT. The CDR3 DNA reads as TGTGCCAGCAGTCGGGACAGGCGCATCTCCTACGAGCAGTACTTC. Translated, it gives CASSRDRRISYEQYF.

V and J are TRBV9 and TRBJ2-7, with TRBD2 matching 9 bases. CDR3 size: 15 residues. CDR1 and CDR2 (germline): SGDLS, YYNGEE. Losses at the gene ends were 4 bases for V and 5 bases for J; bases not matched to a gene: 10. The CDR3 sequence: CASSPGSSGTHEQYF. In nucleotides, the CDR3 is TGTGCCAGCAGCCCCGGGTCTAGCGGGACCCACGAGCAGTACTTC.

The rearrangement joins TRBV20-1 to TRBJ2-3; D unresolved. Germline V gene lookup returns CDR1 DFQATT and CDR2 SNEGSKA (reference sequence). The CDR3 consists of 15 residues. As DNA, the CDR3 is TGCTTCGCTAGAGATAGTACAAGAGGAACAGATACGCAGTATTTT. This translates into CFARDSTRGTDTQYF.